Presented here are 15 T cell receptor beta chains from one specimen sequenced in a study of OX40 agonist ivuxolimab in advanced cancers. Library prep was done by the immunoSEQ multiplex PCR assay. The source is immuneACCESS, and TCRdb retained only in-frame sequences with V and J called. Part of the clones is not carried over; for the studies checked, unresolved V genes explain less than half of this, and the remainder is unexplained. The sample data list tens of thousands of clones, and approximately 90% of these were observed just once. The top ten clonotypes cover less than 2% of the sample. The material sequenced was CD4+ or CD8+ T cells sorted from blood, taken in a trial of the OX40 agonist ivuxolimab. The receptors here all came from an adult with an advanced solid tumor such as melanoma, head and neck, liver or kidney cancer.

The rearrangement joins TRBV10-3 to TRBJ2-7; D call uncertain. Germline CDR1 and CDR2: ENHRY and SYGVKD. This CDR3 is built from 12 residues. V gave up 4 bases and J gave up 0 bases, with 4 bases separating them. The CDR3 is CAISGSSYEQYF. DNA of the CDR3: TGTGCCATCAGTGGAAGCTCCTACGAGCAGTACTTC.

This chain uses TRBV2 with TRBJ2-3; the match to TRBD2 covers 11 bases. This CDR3 is built from 18 residues. The V gene's germline CDR1 is SNHLY and CDR2 FYNNEI. V gave up 3 bases and J gave up 0 bases; unmatched junction bases: 8. The CDR3 DNA sequence: TGTGCCAGCAGTGACCTAGCGGGGGGTTTCCGTAGCACAGATACGCAGTATTTT. It specifies CASSDLAGGFRSTDTQYF.

This sequence joins TRBV19 and TRBJ2-3; D may correspond to TRBD1 or TRBD2 (6 bases each). This CDR3 has 15 residues. V was trimmed by 5 bases and J by 5 bases, leaving 17 bases between them. Germline lookup yields CDR1 LNHDA and CDR2 SQIVND (reference sequence). The CDR3 DNA reads TGTGCCAGTAGTCCACTACAGGGAGGAGGAGATACGCAGTATTTT. This gives the protein CASSPLQGGGDTQYF.

The sample holds a few counts of this clone. V usage is TRBV5-4 and J usage is TRBJ2-3; TRBD2 agrees at 9 bases. The CDR3 runs to 15 residues. V was clipped by 4 bases and J by 2 bases; unmatched bases: 5. Looked up from germline, CDR1 is SGHNT and CDR2 is YYREEE (reference sequence). CDR3 nucleotide sequence: TGTGCCAGCAGCAGAACTAGCGGGCCCACAGATACGCAGTATTTT. It specifies CASSRTSGPTDTQYF.

This chain joins TRBV7-2 and TRBJ2-6, with a possible D match to TRBD2 (7 bases). Between the trimmed V and J ends, which lost 4 bases and 0 bases, there was a span of 16 bases. This CDR3 contains 18 residues. Germline V CDR1 and CDR2: SGHTA, FQGNSA. This CDR3 reads CASSSNAGAGSGANVLTF. Written as DNA, the CDR3 is TGTGCCAGCAGCTCCAACGCGGGGGCTGGCTCTGGGGCCAACGTCCTGACTTTC.

V is TRBV28 and J is TRBJ1-1; 7 positions agree with TRBD1. Germline loops: CDR1 MDHEN, CDR2 SYDVKM. The CDR3 covers 15 residues. Trimming removed 8 bases from V and 1 base from J; junction bases left unmatched: 10. The CDR3 DNA follows: TGTGCCAGCCGGGAGGGGGGGACAGCGAACACTGAAGCTTTCTTT. Amino acids: CASREGGTANTEAFF.

V and J are TRBV27 and TRBJ2-1, with D possibly being TRBD2 (7 bases). The ends were cut back, 6 bases at V and 4 bases at J, with 13 bases in the middle. This CDR3 has 14 amino acids. Germline CDR1 is MNHEY and CDR2 is SMNVEV (reference sequence). CDR3 DNA: TGTGCCAGCAGGCTGGGGGGGGCATACAATGAGCAGTTCTTC. Translated, it gives CASRLGGAYNEQFF.

V usage is TRBV15 and J usage is TRBJ1-2; D unclear. The CDR3 loop spans 13 amino acids. V lost 0 bases and J lost 8, with 10 bases in between. CDR1 is LNHNV and CDR2 is YYDKDF in the germline V gene (reference sequence). DNA of the CDR3: TGTGCCACCAGCAGAGATCGGGAGCGCGGCTACACCTTC. Amino acids: CATSRDRERGYTF. The variable domain in full, with the rest retrieved from reference TRBV15 and TRBJ1-2, is DAMVIQNPRYQVTQFGKPVTLSCSQTLNHNVMYWYQQKSSQAPKLLFHYYDKDFNNEADTPDNFQSRRPNTSFCFLDIRSPGLGDTAMYLCATSRDRERGYTFGSGTRLTVV.

This chain joins TRBV7-8 and TRBJ2-3; D not resolved. Trimming cost V 2 bases and J 6 bases, with 9 bases left between them. Germline V lookup: CDR1 SGHVS, CDR2 FQNEAQ. This CDR3 is built from 13 residues. CDR3 loop: CASSLPGIDTQYF. CDR3 coding DNA: TGTGCCAGCAGCTTACCTGGTATCGATACGCAGTATTTT.

The V call is TRBV6-1, the J call TRBJ1-2; D gene unclear. The ends were cut back, 7 bases at V and 3 bases at J, with 9 bases in the middle. The CDR3 runs to 12 residues. Looked up from germline, CDR1 is MNHNS and CDR2 is SASEGT. CDR3 nucleotide sequence: TGTGCCAGCACCTTACTTGACTATGGCTACACCTTC. It specifies CASTLLDYGYTF.

The rearrangement links TRBV15 to TRBJ1-1; possibly TRBD1 for D (6 bases). Germline-derived CDR1 and CDR2 are LNHNV and YYDKDF (reference sequence). Trimming pared 4 bases from V and 4 bases from J, leaving 16 bases between. This CDR3 has 15 amino acids. The CDR3 region is CATSKKQGESTEAFF. The DNA of the CDR3 is TGTGCCACCAGCAAAAAACAGGGCGAATCCACTGAAGCTTTCTTT.

This rearrangement joins TRBV27 to TRBJ1-1, with 9 bases identical to TRBD1. Germline V lookup: CDR1 MNHEY, CDR2 SMNVEV (reference sequence). V trimming: 7 bases; J trimming: 2 bases; junction bases outside the gene matches: 8. The CDR3 consists of 15 residues. CDR3 protein: CASTRGDRANTEAFF. DNA for the CDR3: TGTGCCAGCACTCGCGGGGACAGGGCCAACACTGAAGCTTTCTTT.

This clone was counted a single time. The V gene is TRBV30, the J gene TRBJ1-4, with 7 bases aligning to TRBD1. The V and J ends lost 5 bases and 7 bases, in that order; junction bases with no gene match: 7. The CDR3 covers 13 residues. CDR1 is GTSNPN, CDR2 SVGIG, per germline (reference sequence). The DNA for the CDR3 is TGTGCCTGGGGAAGACAGGGCGGTGAAAAACTGTTTTTT. It yields the protein CAWGRQGGEKLFF.

J is TRBJ1-2 and V is TRBV5-8; D is uncertain. The V end lost 0 bases, the J end lost 4 bases, and 10 bases lay between the germline ends. The length of the CDR3 is 14 residues. Germline values: CDR1 SGHTS, CDR2 YDEGEE. CDR3 in amino acids: CASSLEAGSYGYTF. The CDR3 DNA sequence: TGTGCCAGCAGCTTGGAGGCGGGCTCCTATGGCTACACCTTC.

The chain recombines TRBV6-5 with TRBJ2-7, with D possibly TRBD2 on 5 matching bases. CDR3 size: 14 residues. Germline V gene data show CDR1 as MNHEY and CDR2 as SVGAGI. Trimming took off 7 bases at V and 5 bases at J, with 18 bases between the two ends. The CDR3 protein is CASTPGWDPDEQYF. Written as DNA, the CDR3 is TGTGCCAGCACCCCGGGGTGGGATCCTGACGAGCAGTACTTC.